These 18 T cell receptor beta chains originate from one sample sequenced in a study of blood T cell repertoires in COVID-19. Sequencing used immunoSEQ multiplex PCR; TCRdb keeps in-frame clones, though not all of them. The sample records some 300,000 clones, around nine tenths being singletons. The specimen sequenced was PBMCs or T cells enriched from blood (not recorded which). These receptors were obtained from a woman aged 40 to 50 who had recovered from COVID-19.

V usage is TRBV4-3 and J usage is TRBJ2-2; 13 bases agree with TRBD2. The CDR3 is 17 amino acids. Per the germline V gene, CDR1 is LGHNA and CDR2 is YSLEER. The V segment lost 3 bases and the J segment 4 bases; nucleotides outside the gene matches: 5. The CDR3 DNA sequence: TGCGCCAGCAGCCATAAACTAGCGGGAGGGCCCACCGGGGAGCTGTTTTTT. Translation: CASSHKLAGGPTGELFF.

This clone was detected only a few times. This chain joins TRBV19 and TRBJ2-3; 10 bases are a match to TRBD1. Trimming removed 4 bases from V and 3 bases from J; junction bases left unmatched: 7. This CDR3 region has 16 residues. Germline CDR1 reads LNHDA; CDR2 reads SQIVND (reference sequence). The DNA for the CDR3 is TGTGCCAGTAGTAGCCGACAGGGGGCCGGTACAGATACGCAGTATTTT. Protein: CASSSRQGAGTDTQYF.

The chain is built from TRBV28 and TRBJ2-7; D is uncertain. V gave up 2 bases and J gave up 2 bases, with 10 bases separating them. The CDR3 runs to 14 residues. The germline V gene encodes CDR1 MDHEN and CDR2 SYDVKM. CDR3 nucleotides: TGTGCCAGCAGTTTAACAGTGGCTCCCTACGAGCAGTACTTC. Translating it yields CASSLTVAPYEQYF. Together with reference TRBV28 and TRBJ2-7, the CDR3 gives the full variable domain: DVKVTQSSRYLVKRTGEKVFLECVQDMDHENMFWYRQDPGLGLRLIYFSYDVKMKEKGDIPEGYSVSREKKERFSLILESASTNQTSMYLCASSLTVAPYEQYFGPGTRLTVT.

The chain combines TRBV4-3 with TRBJ1-1; TRBD1 agrees at 7 bases. The CDR3 extends over 13 amino acids. The germline CDR1 and CDR2 sequences are LGHNA and YSLEER. After removal of 4 bases from V and 8 bases from J, the junction contained 7 bases not matched to a gene. The chain's CDR3 is CASSLSEGAEAFF. For the CDR3, the DNA is TGCGCCAGCAGCCTAAGTGAGGGGGCGGAAGCTTTCTTT.

J is TRBJ2-1 and V is TRBV12-3 or TRBV12-4; the D is unclear. V was shortened by 0 bases and J by 9 bases, with 9 bases between the two germline ends. The CDR3 runs 13 residues. CDR3 bases: TGTGCCAGCAGTTTAGCGGAGCCTACTGAGCAGTTCTTC. Amino acid sequence: CASSLAEPTEQFF.

This clone was observed once. This chain uses TRBV30 with TRBJ2-5, with 9 bases that match TRBD1. The CDR3 contains 14 residues. V was clipped by 2 bases and J by 2 bases; unmatched bases: 3. Per germline, CDR1 GTSNPN and CDR2 SVGIG (reference sequence). CDR3 nucleotide sequence: TGTGCCTGGAGTCTCGGGACAGGGCAAGAGACCCAGTACTTC. This sequence encodes CAWSLGTGQETQYF.

The rearrangement uses TRBV11-1 and TRBJ1-4; D uncertain. Trimming took 3 bases from V and 6 from J, leaving 11 bases between them. From germline, CDR1 is SGHAT and CDR2 FQDESV (reference sequence). This CDR3 spans 14 amino acids. The CDR3 region has the DNA TGTGCCAGCAGCTTGACGGGTTCGGATGAAAAACTGTTTTTT. It yields the protein CASSLTGSDEKLFF.

V usage is TRBV28 and J usage is TRBJ2-1; 8 bases are a match to TRBD2. J gave up 7 bases and V 2 bases, and 16 bases lay outside the gene matches. The germline CDR1 and CDR2 sequences are MDHEN and SYDVKM. CDR3 length: 18 amino acids. CDR3 DNA: TGTGCCAGCAGTTTAATTTCCCCGGGGCGGGGGGTGTGGAATGAGCAGTTCTTC. It encodes CASSLISPGRGVWNEQFF.

The chain employs TRBV29-1 and TRBJ2-7, with 7 bases that match TRBD1. CDR3 length: 13 amino acids. Trimming at V came to 6 bases and at J to 0 bases, leaving 5 bases not matched to a gene. Germline CDR1 is SQVTM and CDR2 is ANQGSEA. Written as DNA, the CDR3 is TGCAGCGTCAGGGACAGACACTCCTACGAGCAGTACTTC. Residues: CSVRDRHSYEQYF.

This clone was picked up one time. The chain uses TRBV4-2 and TRBJ2-3; 8 positions match TRBD1. Germline V lookup: CDR1 LGHNA, CDR2 YNFKEQ. This CDR3 spans 18 amino acids. V lost 4 bases to trimming and J lost 1 base; unmatched junction nucleotides: 13. CDR3: CASSLRTGTMARTDTQYF. The CDR3 nucleotides are TGTGCCAGCAGCCTAAGGACAGGGACGATGGCCCGCACAGATACGCAGTATTTT.

The chain joins TRBV7-9 to TRBJ2-2, with 8 positions matching TRBD1. V lost 5 bases, J lost 6 bases, and 11 bases stayed unmatched. Germline values: CDR1 SEHNR, CDR2 FQNEAQ (reference sequence). This CDR3 comprises 16 residues. CDR3 sequence reads: CASSPRTGWDAGELFF. The CDR3 DNA reads as TGTGCCAGCAGCCCTAGGACAGGGTGGGATGCCGGGGAGCTGTTTTTT.

The chain couples TRBV27 to TRBJ2-5; 7 bases line up with TRBD2. With 2 bases clipped from V and 5 bases from J, the junction kept 8 bases outside the gene matches. The CDR3 is made up of 15 amino acids. Germline V CDR1 and CDR2: MNHEY, SMNVEV (reference sequence). In DNA, the CDR3 is TGTGCCAGCAGTTTACAGGCGGGGGATTGGGAGACCCAGTACTTC. Its translation is CASSLQAGDWETQYF.

DNA for the CDR3: TGTGCCAGCAGTTACTCCAGGCTGGGTAATGAAGCTTTCTTT. Translating it yields CASSYSRLGNEAFF. The chain links TRBV6-2 or TRBV6-3 to TRBJ1-1; D is ambiguous. The V end was cut by 0 bases, the J end by 7 bases, with 12 bases between. The CDR3 length is 14 residues. CDR1 and CDR2 from the germline V gene are MNHEY and SVGEGT.

The chain is built from TRBV19 and TRBJ1-5, with TRBD1 matching 11 bases. CDR3 length: 20 amino acids. The V gene's germline CDR1 is LNHDA and CDR2 SQIVND (reference sequence). The V gene end was trimmed by 5 bases and the J gene end by 2 bases; junction bases not matched to a gene: 17. CDR3 loop: CASSAPGTGGTMYGNQPQHF. DNA of the CDR3: TGTGCCAGTAGTGCTCCCGGGACAGGGGGTACGATGTATGGCAATCAGCCCCAGCATTTT.

This sequence joins TRBV28 and TRBJ2-5; 12 nucleotides align to TRBD2. Germline CDR1 and CDR2: MDHEN and SYDVKM. Losses at the gene ends were 5 bases for V and 5 bases for J; bases not matched to a gene: 9. This CDR3 spans 16 amino acids. In DNA, the CDR3 is TGTGCCAGCAGTACGGAGACTAGCGGGGGCCGGGAGACCCAGTACTTC. This gives the protein CASSTETSGGRETQYF. Full variable domain (missing parts from reference TRBV28 and TRBJ2-5): DVKVTQSSRYLVKRTGEKVFLECVQDMDHENMFWYRQDPGLGLRLIYFSYDVKMKEKGDIPEGYSVSREKKERFSLILESASTNQTSMYLCASSTETSGGRETQYFGPGTRLLVL.

This clone was detected only once. The chain uses TRBV29-1 and TRBJ2-7, with 12 bases fitting TRBD1. The CDR3 length is 12 residues. V shed 6 bases and J 5 bases; nucleotides not matched to a gene: 2. Germline CDR1 SQVTM, CDR2 ANQGSEA. CDR3 DNA: TGCAGCGTGGGACAGGGGGCTGACGAGCAGTACTTC. Translated: CSVGQGADEQYF.

V gene TRBV5-4 combines with J gene TRBJ2-1; the D gene is possibly TRBD1 (6 bases). Between the trimmed V and J ends, which lost 3 bases and 2 bases, there was a span of 15 bases. The CDR3 totals 16 residues. Germline assignment: CDR1 SGHNT and CDR2 YYREEE (reference sequence). The CDR3 loop reads CASSSKTGSTYNEQFF. DNA of the CDR3: TGTGCCAGCAGCTCGAAGACAGGCTCTACCTACAATGAGCAGTTCTTC.

This chain uses TRBV7-3 with TRBJ2-5; a possible D gene is TRBD2 (7 bases). V gave up 5 bases and J gave up 1 base, with 8 bases separating them. This CDR3 region has 13 residues. Germline V gene data show CDR1 as SGHTA and CDR2 as FQGTGA. The CDR3 reads CASSRGAQETQYF. The DNA for the CDR3 is TGTGCCAGCAGCCGGGGGGCCCAAGAGACCCAGTACTTC.